One and the same sample provided the 5 T cell receptor beta chains below, sequenced in a study of Graves' ophthalmopathy and Graves' hyperthyroidism. The sequenced template was RNA, covering the TCR beta CDR3 region. After a first-round RT-PCR with HTBI primers, a second-round multiplex PCR was run. TCRdb re-called the multiplex PCR reads with MiXCR, one entry per CDR3 protein. Of 650,000 to 900,000 distinct CDR3 sequences detected, roughly 40% appear once; the ten largest clones hold about 40%. Source material: peripheral blood. The receptor source for this set is an adult man with Graves' ophthalmopathy.

Notes on this clonotype: The junction and the germline gene differ at one end; a read error may be behind it. This chain connects TRBV7-8 to TRBJ2-2, with D tentatively TRBD2 (5 bases). This CDR3 spans 14 amino acids. Germline values: CDR1 SGHVS, CDR2 FQNEAQ. CDR3 sequence: CASSLATASGKLFF. CDR3 bases: TGTGCCAGCAGCTTAGCGACTGCCTCCGGGAAGCTGTTTTTT.

This clonotype was picked up many times. The chain carries TRBV29-1 and TRBJ2-7, with TRBD1 matching 11 bases. Trimming took 5 bases from V and 3 from J; bases not matched to a gene: 6. The CDR3 has 14 residues. Germline assignment: CDR1 SQVTM and CDR2 ANQGSEA. The CDR3 spells CSVSGGTGGYEQYF. CDR3 in DNA: TGCAGCGTTAGTGGCGGGACAGGGGGCTACGAGCAGTACTTC.

The J gene is TRBJ2-5, the V gene TRBV5-6; D might be TRBD2 (5 bases). With 2 bases removed from V and 3 bases from J, the gap between germline ends came to 11 bases. From germline, CDR1 is SGHDT and CDR2 YYEEEE. There are 14 residues in the CDR3. The CDR3: CASSLSWGEETQYF. The DNA for the CDR3 is TGTGCCAGCAGCTTAAGCTGGGGAGAAGAGACCCAGTACTTC. The full variable domain, completed using reference TRBV5-6 and TRBJ2-5, is DAGVTQSPTHLIKTRGQQVTLRCSPKSGHDTVSWYQQALGQGPQFIFQYYEEEERQRGNFPDRFSGHQFPNYSSELNVNALLLGDSALYLCASSLSWGEETQYFGPGTRLLVL.

Details on this clonotype: This may come from a read error, since a much larger clone is one base off. J is TRBJ2-5 and V is TRBV15; D may correspond to TRBD1 or TRBD2 (5 bases each). This CDR3 has 16 residues. Germline values: CDR1 LNHNV, CDR2 YYDKDF (reference sequence). The CDR3 bases are TGTGCCACCAGCAGGGACCCCGTGGGGGAGCAAGGGACCCAGTACTTC. Protein: CATSRDPVGEQGTQYF.

This clonotype was found many times. J is TRBJ1-1 and V is TRBV7-9; D might be TRBD1 (5 bases). CDR3 length: 13 amino acids. V lost 1 base, J lost 8 bases, and 11 bases lay in between. Germline CDR1 SEHNR, CDR2 FQNEAQ (reference sequence). CDR3 sequence: CASSLDAGREAFF. In nucleotides, the CDR3 is TGTGCCAGCAGCTTAGATGCAGGGCGAGAAGCTTTCTTT. Variable domain in full (rest from reference TRBV7-9 and TRBJ1-1): DTGVSQNPRHKITKRGQNVTFRCDPISEHNRLYWYRQTLGQGPEFLTYFQNEAQLEKSRLLSDRFSAERPKGSFSTLEIQRTEQGDSAMYLCASSLDAGREAFFGQGTRLTVV.